A selection of T cell receptor beta chains follows, all from one sample in a study of OX40 agonist ivuxolimab in advanced cancers. Sequencing was performed with immunoSEQ multiplex PCR; in TCRdb, only in-frame clones are kept and a portion is missing. The sample contains approximately 15,000 clones, about 82% of which appear only once. Sequencing used CD4+ or CD8+ T cells sorted from blood, obtained in a trial of the OX40 agonist ivuxolimab. The source of these receptors is an adult with an advanced solid tumor such as melanoma, head and neck, liver or kidney cancer. The CDR3 runs from the conserved cysteine through the conserved F or W. A D gene is named only where the DNA matches it firmly. Some rows mark clone size as missing; the rest say once, few, many or name a class of expanded clone.

-	-	TRBV7-2	TRBJ1-2	12	TGTGCCAGCAGCTTAGGGACTGGTGGCTACACCTTC	CASSLGTGGYTF
-	-	TRBV18	TRBJ2-7	14	TGTGCCAGCTCACAAGACGCGCCCATCTACGAGCAGTACTTC	CASSQDAPIYEQYF
-	TRBD1	TRBV10-3	TRBJ2-3	14	TGTGCCATCCTTGCGGGACAGGGCACAGATACGCAGTATTTT	CAILAGQGTDTQYF
-	-	TRBV10-3	TRBJ2-2	13	TGTGCCATCAGGTCAGGGGACACCGGGGAGCTGTTTTTT	CAIRSGDTGELFF
-	-	TRBV30	TRBJ1-3	14	TGTGCCTGGAGTGGCGGACGGGGGGCGAACACCATATATTTT	CAWSGGRGANTIYF
-	TRBD2	TRBV6-1	TRBJ2-1	14	TGTGCCAGTGGACTAGCGGGAGGGATCAATGAGCAGTTCTTC	CASGLAGGINEQFF
-	TRBD1	TRBV29-1	TRBJ2-7	15	TGCAGCGTTGAAGAAGGGGACAGGGCATCCTACGAGCAGTACTTC	CSVEEGDRASYEQYF
-	TRBD1	TRBV28	TRBJ2-5	15	TGTGCCAGCAGGAAAACCGGGACAGACCAAGAGACCCAGTACTTC	CASRKTGTDQETQYF
-	-	TRBV11-1	TRBJ1-1	16	TGTGCCAGCAGCTTTGGCAGGGCAGAGTGGAACACTGAAGCTTTCTTT	CASSFGRAEWNTEAFF
-	TRBD2	TRBV27	TRBJ2-7	15	TGTGCCAGCAGAAAGACTAGCGGGAGCAACTACGAGCAGTACTTC	CASRKTSGSNYEQYF
-	TRBD2	TRBV14	TRBJ2-7	14	TGTGCCAGCAGGCCAGCGGGAGGGCCCTACGAGCAGTACTTC	CASRPAGGPYEQYF
-	-	TRBV5-1	TRBJ1-1	17	TGCGCCAGCAGCGTGGGCGTTGGCAGGGGAATGAACACTGAAGCTTTCTTT	CASSVGVGRGMNTEAFF
-	-	TRBV27	TRBJ1-1	13	TGTGCCAGCAGTCCGCGGACTCCGGATGAAGCTTTCTTT	CASSPRTPDEAFF
-	-	TRBV6-5	TRBJ1-1	13	TGTGCCAGCAGCTCTACACGGGGCACTGAAGCTTTCTTT	CASSSTRGTEAFF
-	TRBD1	TRBV11-3	TRBJ2-7	16	TGTGCCAGCAGCTTAGGGACAGGGGGCCATGTTGACGAGCAGTACTTC	CASSLGTGGHVDEQYF
-	-	TRBV27	TRBJ2-7	16	TGTGCCAGCCGAAAAGCTGCGGGCAGGGTGGTAGGGGAGCAGTACTTC	CASRKAAGRVVGEQYF
-	-	TRBV9	TRBJ1-1	15	TGTGCCAGCAGCGTAGTGACCGACCCGTGGACTGAAGCTTTCTTT	CASSVVTDPWTEAFF
-	-	TRBV6-5	TRBJ1-5	15	TGTGCCAGCAGTTACTCAGGGGAGAGCAATCAGCCCCAGCATTTT	CASSYSGESNQPQHF
medium-sized	TRBD1	TRBV28	TRBJ1-5	17	TGTGCCAGCAGTTTAGGCACAGGGGGCCTGGGCAATCAGCCCCAGCATTTT	CASSLGTGGLGNQPQHF
-	-	TRBV9	TRBJ2-3	11	TGTGCCAGCAGCGGGGTAGATACGCAGTATTTT	CASSGVDTQYF
-	-	TRBV6-5	TRBJ1-1	13	TGTGCCAGCAGTTACGGGGGGCACACTGAAGCTTTCTTT	CASSYGGHTEAFF
-	-	TRBV5-5	TRBJ2-7	14	TGTGCCAGCAGCTTGGATGTCCAGGGTTACGAGCAGTACTTC	CASSLDVQGYEQYF
-	-	TRBV6-8	TRBJ1-2	15	TGTGCCAGCAGTTACTCGGCGGACCCTAACTATGGCTACACCTTC	CASSYSADPNYGYTF
-	TRBD1	TRBV2	TRBJ1-1	13	TGTGCCAGCAGGGACAGGGGGTACGCTGAAGCTTTCTTT	CASRDRGYAEAFF